This T cell receptor (beta chain) was captured by sequencing in a study of T-cell memory formation after mild COVID-19. One entry per CDR3 protein, called by TCRdb with MiXCR from the 5' RACE reads. The sample shows around 320,000 distinct CDR3 sequences, 15% to 20% of them seen only once. Study-wide points: Pre-infection memory harbored some responding clones, suggesting cross-reactive memory joined. Contracting clones from day 15 to 85 showed balanced CD4/CD8; later expanders favored CD4+. CD4+ clones that contracted lay mainly in CM and EM; CD8+ ones lay in EMRA.

Remarks on this clonotype: Antigen: not known.

Trimming cost V 2 bases and J 15 bases, with 17 bases left between them. CDR1 and CDR2 (germline): SGHTA, FQGNSA. The CDR3 length is 13 residues. The clonotype was recovered from a man between 18 and 35 years old who had mild COVID-19 (a few samples of this study predate the infection). Cell type and time point are not known. The sample consisted of PBMCs or a T cell subset sorted from them (not recorded which). The chain is built from TRBV7-2 and TRBJ2-4; no firm D call. Here the CDR3 DNA reads TGTGCCAGCAGCTTACAAACTGGTCGGGCGACGTACTTC. Protein sequence: CASSLQTGRATYF. The complete variable domain, with remaining parts taken from reference TRBV7-2 and TRBJ2-4, reads GAGVSQSPSNKVTEKGKDVELRCDPISGHTALYWYRQSLGQGLEFLIYFQGNSAPDKSGLPSDRFSAERTGGSVSTLTIQRTQQEDSAVYLCASSLQTGRATYFGAGTRLSVL.